This passage covers 24 T cell receptor beta chains from one sample sequenced in a study of post-analysis software for immune sequencing data. The study, taken as a whole, reports: A handful of TRBV segments were significantly more frequent in patients than in controls. TRBV5-6, TRBV5-1 and TRBV20-1 were among these segments.

TCR beta cDNA libraries included unique molecular identifiers. TCRdb re-called the PCR reads through MiXCR, storing one row per CDR3 protein. The data contain some 450,000 distinct CDR3 sequences, nearly 45% of them singletons. These receptors have no known antigen. Material: blood. The receptors were sampled from a girl aged 5 to 17 with multiple sclerosis.

This clonotype was recorded once. The chain links TRBV20-1 to TRBJ2-1; 10 bases map to TRBD2. CDR3 length equals 14 residues. The germline V gene has CDR1 DFQATT and CDR2 SNEGSKA (reference sequence). J lost 4 bases, V lost 5 bases, and 5 bases had no gene match. As DNA, the CDR3 is TGCAGTGCTCATACTAGCGGGAATTACAATGAGCAGTTCTTC. Amino acids: CSAHTSGNYNEQFF.

V gene TRBV7-9 combines with J gene TRBJ2-7; TRBD1 matches 7 bases. J was trimmed by 2 bases and V by 0 bases; bases with no gene match: 10. Germline V lookup: CDR1 SEHNR, CDR2 FQNEAQ (reference sequence). This CDR3 region has 17 residues. The CDR3 reads CASSLAPRTGNPYEQYF. The CDR3 DNA follows: TGTGCCAGCAGCTTAGCTCCCCGGACAGGTAACCCCTACGAGCAGTACTTC.

This clonotype has only one observation. The chain couples TRBV28 to TRBJ2-3, with D maybe TRBD1 (6 bases). CDR3 length: 18 residues. Germline V gene data show CDR1 as MDHEN and CDR2 as SYDVKM. The V end was cut by 3 bases, the J end by 6 bases, with 25 bases between. The CDR3: CASSFHSIRDIRADTQYF. The CDR3 DNA reads as TGTGCCAGCAGTTTCCATTCTATCCGGGACATAAGAGCGGATACGCAGTATTTT.

As DNA, the CDR3 is TGTGCCAGCAGCGACAGGGGAGACGGCTACACCTTC. It translates to CASSDRGDGYTF. The rearrangement joins TRBV7-9 to TRBJ1-2, with 8 bases matching TRBD1. V lost 5 bases, J lost 8 bases, and 4 bases stayed unmatched. The germline V gene encodes CDR1 SEHNR and CDR2 FQNEAQ (reference sequence). The CDR3 spans 12 residues.

This clonotype was seen ten or more times. The chain uses TRBV28 and TRBJ1-6; D is uncertain. The CDR3 has 16 residues. V shed 6 bases and J shed 4 bases, with 16 bases lying between them. Germline CDR1 and CDR2: MDHEN and SYDVKM. The CDR3 bases are TGTGCCAGCAGCCCATCGACACAACTGTATAATTCACCCCTCCACTTT. Encoded protein: CASSPSTQLYNSPLHF. The full variable domain, with the rest looked up from reference TRBV28 and TRBJ1-6, is DVKVTQSSRYLVKRTGEKVFLECVQDMDHENMFWYRQDPGLGLRLIYFSYDVKMKEKGDIPEGYSVSREKKERFSLILESASTNQTSMYLCASSPSTQLYNSPLHFGNGTRLTVT.

This clonotype was counted between two and nine times. The J gene is TRBJ2-7, the V gene TRBV29-1, with TRBD1 matching over 9 bases. The ends lost 6 bases at V and 6 bases at J; junction bases unmatched: 12. The CDR3 consists of 14 residues. Germline CDR1 is SQVTM and CDR2 is ANQGSEA. CDR3 in amino acids: CSVMDRGPFSEQYF. In DNA, the CDR3 is TGCAGCGTGATGGACAGGGGACCGTTCAGCGAGCAGTACTTC.

CDR3 protein: CASSFAGAALYNEQFF. The CDR3 region has the DNA TGTGCCAGCAGTTTTGCGGGAGCCGCTCTATACAATGAGCAGTTCTTC. The V gene is TRBV12-3 or TRBV12-4, the J gene TRBJ2-1; 7 bases map to TRBD2. Losses at the gene ends were 3 bases for V and 4 bases for J; bases not matched to a gene: 9. This CDR3 has 16 residues.

The rearrangement joins TRBV7-9 to TRBJ1-4; tentatively, D is TRBD1 (6 bases). The germline V gene has CDR1 SEHNR and CDR2 FQNEAQ (reference sequence). CDR3 length: 16 amino acids. V lost 2 bases and J 7 bases, leaving 17 bases between the germline ends. CDR3 in DNA: TGTGCCAGCAGCTTATTACAGGGAAAATTTGGTGAAAAACTGTTTTTT. Its protein product is CASSLLQGKFGEKLFF.

This clonotype was observed once. The chain has TRBV10-3 and TRBJ1-5, with 10 nucleotides matching TRBD1. The V gene end was trimmed by 10 bases and the J gene end by 5 bases; junction bases not matched to a gene: 5. The CDR3 consists of 13 residues. Germline CDR1 reads ENHRY; CDR2 reads SYGVKD. The CDR3 coding sequence is TGTGCCACAAGACAGGGGGCTGATCAGCCCCAGCATTTT. Translation gives CATRQGADQPQHF.

The table lists this clonotype with a few counts. The chain couples TRBV28 to TRBJ2-5, with D perhaps TRBD1 or TRBD2 (5 bases each). V dropped 2 bases and J dropped 5 bases, with 12 bases sitting between them. Looked up from germline, CDR1 is MDHEN and CDR2 is SYDVKM. The CDR3 loop spans 14 amino acids. The CDR3 DNA is TGTGCCAGCAGTTTAGGGGGAGCAAGGGAGACCCAGTACTTC. It yields the protein CASSLGGARETQYF.

This clonotype was seen a few times. The chain is built from TRBV6-2 or TRBV6-3 and TRBJ2-3, with 8 bases that match TRBD1. CDR3 length: 15 amino acids. The V segment lost 1 base and the J segment 1 base; nucleotides outside the gene matches: 1. Germline assignment: CDR1 MNHEY and CDR2 SVGEGT. The CDR3 is CASSYLGQGTDTQYF. The CDR3 DNA reads TGTGCCAGCAGTTACTTGGGACAGGGCACAGATACGCAGTATTTT.

A single count supports this clonotype. The rearrangement links TRBV28 to TRBJ2-3, with D possibly matching TRBD1 (5 bases). V was clipped by 5 bases and J by 2 bases, with 14 bases between them. This CDR3 has 15 residues. CDR1 and CDR2 (germline): MDHEN, SYDVKM. CDR3: CASSVVDSYTDTQYF. In DNA form, the CDR3 reads TGTGCCAGCAGTGTCGTCGACAGCTACACAGATACGCAGTATTTT.

A remark on this clonotype: This could be a read error, since a much larger clone is one nucleotide away. The chain has TRBV20-1 and TRBJ2-1; the match to TRBD2 covers 7 bases. This CDR3 comprises 15 residues. J gave up 8 bases and V 0 bases, and 10 bases lay outside the gene matches. The germline CDR1 and CDR2 sequences are DFQATT and SNEGSKA (reference sequence). The CDR3 nucleotides are TGCAGTGCTAGAGACGTAGCGGGCTACGGGGATGAGCAGTTCTTC. Translating it yields CSARDVAGYGDEQFF.

Only a few counts were recorded for this clonotype. The chain has TRBV5-6 and TRBJ2-7, with TRBD1 matching 7 bases. In germline, CDR1 is SGHDT, CDR2 YYEEEE. J was trimmed by 0 bases and V by 7 bases; bases with no gene match: 7. The CDR3 runs 14 residues. The CDR3 sequence is CASRLGGRSYEQYF. CDR3 DNA sequence: TGTGCCAGCCGTCTAGGGGGCCGCTCCTACGAGCAGTACTTC.

The V call is TRBV6-1, the J call TRBJ2-5; possible D gene TRBD1, 5 bases. CDR1 is MNHNS and CDR2 is SASEGT in the germline V gene. The V and J ends lost 6 bases and 5 bases respectively, with 13 bases between them. The CDR3 runs to 13 residues. CDR3 residues: CASREPGSETQYF. The CDR3 DNA reads TGTGCCAGCAGAGAACCAGGGTCGGAGACCCAGTACTTC.

V is TRBV7-3 and J is TRBJ2-5, with 9 bases that match TRBD1. CDR3 length equals 15 residues. V lost 5 bases and J lost 2; bases outside the gene matches: 6. CDR1 is SGHTA, CDR2 FQGTGA, per germline. CDR3 sequence reads: CASSQQGARQETQYF. The CDR3, as DNA: TGTGCCAGCAGCCAACAGGGGGCGCGGCAAGAGACCCAGTACTTC.

This chain links TRBV20-1 with TRBJ2-7; D not resolved. The CDR3 contains 16 residues. The germline V gene encodes CDR1 DFQATT and CDR2 SNEGSKA (reference sequence). V was pared by 3 bases and J by 3 bases, with 21 bases between. The CDR3 loop reads CSASSLVWLVVYEQYF. Written as DNA, the CDR3 is TGCAGTGCTAGTTCCCTGGTTTGGCTAGTTGTCTACGAGCAGTACTTC.

This clonotype appeared a few times. The V and J genes are TRBV20-1 and TRBJ1-1; possible D gene TRBD1, 6 bases. This CDR3 has 14 residues. Germline-derived CDR1 and CDR2 are DFQATT and SNEGSKA (reference sequence). In nucleotides, the CDR3 is TGCAGCCCCAGTTGGGGGCTAGGGGACACTGAAGCTTTCTTT. This translates into CSPSWGLGDTEAFF.

The chain has TRBV29-1 and TRBJ2-7; 11 nucleotides line up with TRBD2. Germline-derived CDR1 and CDR2 are SQVTM and ANQGSEA. With V trimmed by 2 bases and J by 2 bases, 5 bases remained unmatched. CDR3 length: 15 residues. CDR3 region: CSVETGTSGAYEQYF. The CDR3 coding sequence is TGCAGCGTTGAAACAGGGACTAGCGGAGCCTACGAGCAGTACTTC.

The chain is built from TRBV28 and TRBJ1-4; unclear D gene. This CDR3 is 12 amino acids long. Per germline, CDR1 MDHEN and CDR2 SYDVKM. V gave up 6 bases and J gave up 8 bases, with 10 bases separating them. The CDR3 spells CASSPPVEKLFF. The DNA of the CDR3 is TGTGCCAGCAGCCCACCAGTGGAAAAACTGTTTTTT.

This clonotype showed up just once. This chain connects TRBV20-1 to TRBJ2-3; weak D call: TRBD2 (6 bases). Trimming left V 7 bases short and J 4 bases short, with 15 bases between. The CDR3 contains 13 residues. In germline, CDR1 is DFQATT, CDR2 SNEGSKA (reference sequence). CDR3 loop: CSVIGGVADTQYF. In nucleotides, the CDR3 is TGCAGTGTCATCGGGGGAGTGGCAGATACGCAGTATTTT.

This clonotype has more than one count but fewer than ten. V gene TRBV28 combines with J gene TRBJ2-5, with 7 bases fitting TRBD1. The end of the DNA fits TRBJ2-7 better, so the J call may be wrong. The CDR3 is 14 residues long. CDR1 and CDR2 from the germline V gene are MDHEN and SYDVKM. Written as DNA, the CDR3 is TGTGCCAGCAGTTTTACCAGGGGGTATGGCGAGCAGTACTTC. This translates into CASSFTRGYGEQYF.

This clonotype appeared a few times. The chain has TRBV7-9 and TRBJ2-7; tentative D call: TRBD1 (6 bases). V lost 7 bases to trimming and J lost 3 bases, with 19 bases between them. Per the germline V gene, CDR1 is SEHNR and CDR2 is FQNEAQ (reference sequence). The CDR3 is 15 residues long. This CDR3 reads CASTSGRGMRYEQYF. DNA for the CDR3: TGTGCCAGCACTTCCGGAAGGGGGATGCGCTACGAGCAGTACTTC. Variable domain in full (rest from reference TRBV7-9 and TRBJ2-7): DTGVSQNPRHKITKRGQNVTFRCDPISEHNRLYWYRQTLGQGPEFLTYFQNEAQLEKSRLLSDRFSAERPKGSFSTLEIQRTEQGDSAMYLCASTSGRGMRYEQYFGPGTRLTVT.

The chain combines TRBV20-1 with TRBJ2-3; TRBD1 is a possible D gene (5 bases). Germline values: CDR1 DFQATT, CDR2 SNEGSKA (reference sequence). This CDR3 has 15 residues. V was pared by 1 base and J by 1 base, with 12 bases between. The CDR3 loop is CSARGAGWGTDTQYF. The CDR3 region has the DNA TGCAGTGCTAGAGGGGCAGGGTGGGGCACAGATACGCAGTATTTT.